These 23 T cell receptor beta chains share one sample of origin, sequenced in a study of CD8+ T cells in alopecia areata. Following extraction, RNA underwent reverse transcription to cDNA, which served as the sequencing template. Measured with immunoSEQ multiplex PCR; TCRdb has only the in-frame clones, and not every one. In the table there are 150,000 or so clones, 55% of which are singletons. Sequencing used CD4+ T cells sorted from blood. These receptor sequences come from a human donor in good health.

The V call is TRBV27, the J call TRBJ2-5, with D hard to call. The V and J ends lost 0 bases and 5 bases respectively, with 7 bases between them. The CDR3 consists of 13 residues. CDR1 and CDR2 from the germline V gene are MNHEY and SMNVEV (reference sequence). The CDR3 loop is CASSLSNFETQYF. Here the CDR3 DNA reads TGTGCCAGCAGTTTATCGAATTTCGAGACCCAGTACTTC.

The rearrangement links TRBV2 to TRBJ1-2; no clear D. The CDR3 covers 12 residues. Germline loops: CDR1 SNHLY, CDR2 FYNNEI. The ends were cut back, 3 bases at V and 5 bases at J, with 7 bases in the middle. In DNA form, the CDR3 reads TGTGCCAGCAGTGACAACCCTTATGGCTACACCTTC. Its translation: CASSDNPYGYTF.

The chain recombines TRBV7-6 with TRBJ1-5; D remains ambiguous. The V end lost 2 bases, the J end lost 11 bases, and 10 bases lay between the germline ends. CDR3 length equals 12 residues. CDR1 SGHVS and CDR2 FNYEAQ come from the germline V gene. CDR3: CASSLKSDSQHF. CDR3 sequence (DNA): TGTGCCAGCAGCTTAAAGTCAGACTCCCAGCATTTT.

V is TRBV4-1 and J is TRBJ1-2; unclear D gene. Germline V gives CDR1 MGHRA, CDR2 YSYEKL. Trimming took off 1 base at V and 6 bases at J, with 6 bases between the two ends. The CDR3 has 12 amino acids. The CDR3 nucleotides are TGCGCCAGCAGCCAAGTGGGTGATGGCTACACCTTC. As protein: CASSQVGDGYTF.

This clone was picked up a small number of times. The rearrangement joins TRBV5-1 to TRBJ2-5; D is perhaps TRBD1 (6 bases). The CDR3 loop spans 13 amino acids. V shed 4 bases and J shed 5 bases, with 12 bases lying between them. Germline V gene sequence: CDR1 SGHRS, CDR2 YFSETQ. CDR3 nucleotides: TGCGCCAGCAGCCGGACAGAGTTGGAGACCCAGTACTTC. Protein sequence: CASSRTELETQYF.

This clone was observed a single time. This chain uses TRBV29-1 with TRBJ1-2; D not certain. This CDR3 spans 11 amino acids. Trimming left V 6 bases short and J 5 bases short, with 10 bases between. Germline loops: CDR1 SQVTM, CDR2 ANQGSEA. The CDR3 DNA follows: TGCAGCGTCTATACAAGATATGGCTACACCTTC. This encodes CSVYTRYGYTF.

V gene TRBV29-1 combines with J gene TRBJ2-1; D is tentatively TRBD1 or TRBD2 (5 bases each). This CDR3 contains 13 residues. Germline lookup yields CDR1 SQVTM and CDR2 ANQGSEA. V shed 3 bases and J shed 2 bases, with 8 bases lying between them. CDR3 bases: TGCAGCGTTGATGGGGGAACCTACAATGAGCAGTTCTTC. Residues: CSVDGGTYNEQFF.

This clone was counted only a few times. The J gene is TRBJ1-4, the V gene TRBV29-1; TRBD1 aligns across 8 bases. The ends lost 6 bases at V and 0 bases at J; junction bases unmatched: 6. The germline V gene encodes CDR1 SQVTM and CDR2 ANQGSEA. CDR3 length: 15 residues. In DNA, the CDR3 is TGCAGCGTCCTGACAGGGGAGGCAACTAATGAAAAACTGTTTTTT. Protein: CSVLTGEATNEKLFF.

This sequence joins TRBV4-1 and TRBJ2-5; no firm D call. The CDR3 sequence is 15 residues long. Germline CDR1 and CDR2: MGHRA and YSYEKL. V gave up 4 bases and J gave up 4 bases, with 16 bases separating them. The CDR3 coding sequence is TGCGCCAGCAGCCCCATCTCGGGCTCCTTAGAGACCCAGTACTTC. It is translated as CASSPISGSLETQYF.

The chain uses TRBV29-1 and TRBJ2-3; possible D gene TRBD2, 7 bases. Trimming removed 7 bases from V and 2 bases from J, with 25 bases in between. The V gene's germline CDR1 is SQVTM and CDR2 ANQGSEA. The CDR3 sequence is 17 residues long. CDR3 in amino acids: CSAPPFAGALLTDTQYF. CDR3 nucleotides: TGCAGCGCACCCCCTTTTGCGGGGGCCCTTCTCACAGATACGCAGTATTTT.

The chain employs TRBV11-2 and TRBJ1-2, with D possibly TRBD1 on 6 matching bases. The germline V gene encodes CDR1 SGHAT and CDR2 FQNNGV. The CDR3 is made up of 14 amino acids. Between the trimmed V and J ends, which lost 3 bases and 3 bases, there was a span of 11 bases. CDR3 loop: CASSFGQLDYGYTF. The CDR3 DNA follows: TGTGCCAGCAGCTTTGGACAGTTGGACTATGGCTACACCTTC.

The V and J genes are TRBV9 and TRBJ2-1, with 8 bases identical to TRBD1. The CDR3 is 16 amino acids. J was trimmed by 0 bases and V by 0 bases; bases with no gene match: 2. Looked up from germline, CDR1 is SGDLS and CDR2 is YYNGEE. Here the CDR3 DNA reads TGTGCCAGCAGCGTAGGGGACAGGACCTCCTACAATGAGCAGTTCTTC. Translating gives CASSVGDRTSYNEQFF. Drawing the rest from reference TRBV9 and TRBJ2-1, the complete variable domain is DSGVTQTPKHLITATGQRVTLRCSPRSGDLSVYWYQQSLDQGLQFLIQYYNGEERAKGNILERFSAQQFPDLHSELNLSSLELGDSALYFCASSVGDRTSYNEQFFGPGTRLTVL.

The gene calls are TRBV9 and TRBJ2-2; D remains ambiguous. The germline CDR1 and CDR2 sequences are SGDLS and YYNGEE. The CDR3 sequence is 11 residues long. Deletions cut 0 bases from V and 8 bases from J, with 2 bases between. The CDR3 sequence is CASSVGGELFF. For the CDR3, the DNA is TGTGCCAGCAGCGTAGGAGGGGAGCTGTTTTTT.

This clone was seen only a few times. In nucleotides, the CDR3 is TGCAGCGTTGAAGGGTCCGGGACAGGGTCCGAGCAGTACTTC. Amino acids: CSVEGSGTGSEQYF. The chain has TRBV29-1 and TRBJ2-7, with 9 bases aligning to TRBD1. Germline trimming cut 1 base from V and 6 bases from J; bases unmatched to any gene: 7. Germline assignment: CDR1 SQVTM and CDR2 ANQGSEA. The CDR3 runs to 14 residues.

The chain is built from TRBV2 and TRBJ1-5; D might be TRBD1 (6 bases). The CDR3 contains 14 residues. V lost 7 bases, J lost 2 bases, and 12 bases lay in between. CDR1 SNHLY and CDR2 FYNNEI come from the germline V gene. The CDR3 DNA sequence: TGTGCCAGCAACAAGGACAGTGGCAATCAGCCCCAGCATTTT. Residues: CASNKDSGNQPQHF. The variable domain in full, completed from reference TRBV2 and TRBJ1-5, reads EPEVTQTPSHQVTQMGQEVILRCVPISNHLYFYWYRQILGQKVEFLVSFYNNEISEKSEIFDDQFSVERPDGSNFTLKIRSTKLEDSAMYFCASNKDSGNQPQHFGDGTRLSIL.

The sample holds a few counts of this clone. The chain couples TRBV6-6 to TRBJ1-1, with D perhaps TRBD1 (5 bases). Per germline, CDR1 MNHNY and CDR2 SVGAGI (reference sequence). V was trimmed by 2 bases and J by 11 bases, leaving 9 bases between them. The CDR3 extends over 11 amino acids. The CDR3 loop is CASSYGGMAFF. For the CDR3, the DNA is TGTGCCAGCAGTTACGGGGGGATGGCTTTCTTT.

This rearrangement joins TRBV25-1 to TRBJ1-1; D unresolved. The ends were cut back, 4 bases at V and 5 bases at J, with 5 bases in the middle. The CDR3 is 11 residues long. The V gene's germline CDR1 is MGHDK and CDR2 SYGVNS. The CDR3 region has the DNA TGTGCCAGCAGTGCTTTGACTGAAGCTTTCTTT. It encodes CASSALTEAFF. The full variable domain, its missing parts supplied by reference TRBV25-1 and TRBJ1-1, is EADIYQTPRYLVIGTGKKITLECSQTMGHDKMYWYQQDPGMELHLIHYSYGVNSTEKGDLSSESTVSRIRTEHFPLTLESARPSHTSQYLCASSALTEAFFGQGTRLTVV.

The chain uses TRBV29-1 and TRBJ2-5; 12 bases map to TRBD2. This CDR3 spans 16 amino acids. Trimming cost V 1 base and J 7 bases; bases outside gene matches: 10. Looked up from germline, CDR1 is SQVTM and CDR2 is ANQGSEA. The CDR3 protein is CSVEVLASGRARTQYF. CDR3 DNA sequence: TGCAGCGTTGAAGTCCTGGCTAGCGGGAGGGCTCGGACCCAGTACTTC.

The chain has TRBV7-6 and TRBJ2-2; 9 positions agree with TRBD2. Germline lookup yields CDR1 SGHVS and CDR2 FNYEAQ. The CDR3 has 19 residues. V dropped 2 bases and J dropped 1; count of bases not matched to a gene: 11. CDR3 in amino acids: CASSLRLRTSAQNTGELFF. The CDR3 bases are TGTGCCAGCAGCTTACGCCTTAGGACTAGCGCCCAGAACACCGGGGAGCTGTTTTTT.

The J gene is TRBJ2-2, the V gene TRBV30; 8 bases match TRBD2. The CDR3 extends over 18 amino acids. V was pared by 2 bases and J by 5 bases, with 16 bases of the junction left unmatched. The germline CDR1 and CDR2 sequences are GTSNPN and SVGIG (reference sequence). CDR3 sequence reads: CAWSRFRGAGVETGELFF. In DNA, the CDR3 is TGTGCCTGGAGTAGGTTTAGGGGAGCGGGAGTCGAAACCGGGGAGCTGTTTTTT.

This clone came up a few times. V and J are TRBV28 and TRBJ2-7; maybe TRBD1 (5 bases). The V end was cut by 1 base, the J end by 6 bases, with 13 bases between. Germline CDR1 is MDHEN and CDR2 is SYDVKM. The CDR3 totals 14 residues. The CDR3 loop is CASSLSRTPGEQYF. In DNA form, the CDR3 reads TGTGCCAGCAGTTTATCTAGGACACCCGGCGAGCAGTACTTC.

The chain joins TRBV10-3 to TRBJ2-1, with a weak D call TRBD2 (6 bases). V lost 7 bases and J lost 5, with 12 bases in between. The germline V gene has CDR1 ENHRY and CDR2 SYGVKD. There are 13 residues in the CDR3. CDR3 amino acids: CAIKASEDNEQFF. In nucleotides, the CDR3 is TGTGCCATCAAGGCTAGCGAGGACAATGAGCAGTTCTTC.

This chain joins TRBV29-1 and TRBJ2-1; 7 nucleotides match TRBD1. The CDR3 consists of 12 residues. The germline CDR1 and CDR2 sequences are SQVTM and ANQGSEA. The junction had 4 bases not matched to a gene; V was cut back by 5 bases and J by 6 bases. The chain's CDR3 is CSVRGQSNEQFF. CDR3 sequence (DNA): TGCAGCGTTCGGGGACAGTCCAATGAGCAGTTCTTC.